This TCR beta chain comes out of a study of human T cells and chemical hapten exposure. The wider study: Mainly, slight library volume differences in the pool made TCR yields vary.

The time point here: patch test 3, about 24 weeks after DPC sensitization. Regarding treatment: therapeutic diphenylcyclopropenone sensitization with weekly scalp DPC. Findings of the study overall: DPC sensitization left the count of TCRs above 1 in 1000 unchanged.

Germline V gene data show CDR1 as DFQATT and CDR2 as SNEGSKA (reference sequence). This CDR3 is 14 amino acids long. Trimming at V came to 3 bases and at J to 9 bases, leaving 4 bases not matched to a gene. Many counts were recorded for this clonotype. The antigen is not known. In the original analysis: From about 22,000 to 700,000 TCRs were found per sample, with a median of about 96,000. TCRdb redid the calling of the RACE reads with MiXCR, one entry per CDR3 protein. The V and J calls, along with clone size, are taken from TCRdb and not from the paper's own processing. The sample holds 120,000 or so distinct CDR3 sequences, around 10% seen once.

The rearrangement joins TRBV20-1 to TRBJ1-6; 11 bases fit TRBD1. This TCR came from a woman aged 50 to 60 with alopecia areata. Some clones in this sample may be carry-over from other donors' samples. Sequenced here: whole blood, sampled in connection with sensitization to the hapten diphenylcyclopropenone (DPC). CDR3 sequence reads: CSASGGQGASPLHF. The CDR3 coding sequence is TGCAGTGCTAGTGGAGGACAGGGGGCTTCACCCCTCCACTTT.